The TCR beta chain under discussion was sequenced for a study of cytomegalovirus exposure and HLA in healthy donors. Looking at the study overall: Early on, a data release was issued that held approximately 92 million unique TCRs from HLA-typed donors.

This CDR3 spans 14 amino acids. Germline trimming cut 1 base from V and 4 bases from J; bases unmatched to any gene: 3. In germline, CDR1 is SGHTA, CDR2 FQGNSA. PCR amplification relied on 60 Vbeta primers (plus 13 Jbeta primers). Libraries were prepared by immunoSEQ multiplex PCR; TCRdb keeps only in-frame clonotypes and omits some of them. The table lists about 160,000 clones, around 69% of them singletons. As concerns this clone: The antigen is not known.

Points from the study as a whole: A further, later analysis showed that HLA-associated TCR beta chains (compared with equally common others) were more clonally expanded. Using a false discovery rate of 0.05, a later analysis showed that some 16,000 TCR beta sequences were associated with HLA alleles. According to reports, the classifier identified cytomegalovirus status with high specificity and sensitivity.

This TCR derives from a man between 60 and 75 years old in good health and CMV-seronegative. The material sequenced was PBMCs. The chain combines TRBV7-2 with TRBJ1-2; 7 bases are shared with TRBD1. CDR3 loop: CASSLEGGGYGYTF. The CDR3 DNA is TGTGCCAGCAGCTTAGAAGGGGGCGGCTATGGCTACACCTTC.